The present T cell receptor (beta chain) was sequenced within a study of Graves' ophthalmopathy and Graves' hyperthyroidism. Whole-study findings and limits: Clonotypes were expanded in thyroid at above 0.001 frequency, and most also appeared in blood.

Hyperthyroidism patients, all newly diagnosed, had under 2 months' duration and ages of 18 to 65. Researchers turned away patients with other autoimmune diseases, uncontrolled infections, pregnancy or lactation. As diagnostic evidence, clinical symptoms, serum thyroxine, TRAb, thyroid ultrasound and orbital computed tomography were relied upon. For repertoire sequencing, the TCR beta CDR3 regions were amplified from RNA transcripts. In the first round, RT-PCR was carried out with HTBI primers, and a multiplex PCR formed the second round. Each CDR3 protein is one row after TCRdb ran MiXCR on the multiplex PCR reads. The data show 500,000 to 600,000 distinct CDR3 sequences, about two fifths seen once. This CDR3 comprises 15 residues. V lost 0 bases, J lost 3 bases, and 12 bases lay in between. Looked up from germline, CDR1 is SGHDN and CDR2 is FVKESK. Ten or more counts support this clonotype. Its specificity is not known.

This sequence originates from an adult man with Graves' hyperthyroidism. The sample taken for sequencing was peripheral blood or thyroid tissue (not recorded which). The J gene is TRBJ2-7, the V gene TRBV14; the D is unclear. This CDR3 is CASSQDMGPGYEQYF. In nucleotides, the CDR3 is TGTGCCAGCAGCCAAGATATGGGTCCCGGCTACGAGCAGTACTTC.